This T cell receptor beta chain appears in the sequencing data of a study of shared clonotypes between healthy human individuals. CD45RO-negative CD8 cells positively selected for CCR7 made up the naive population, which excluded terminally differentiated effector memory CD45RA+ cells. Libraries were prepared by immunoSEQ multiplex PCR; TCRdb keeps only in-frame clonotypes and omits some of them. The sample records just over 2,000,000 clones, about 95% being singletons. CDR1 SGHAT and CDR2 FQNNGV come from the germline V gene. V lost 1 base and J 0 bases, leaving 10 bases between the germline ends. This CDR3 is built from 15 residues.

The sequenced material came from naive CD8+ T cells sorted from blood. J is TRBJ2-7 and V is TRBV11-2, with a tentative D call TRBD2 (5 bases). The receptor was isolated from a young man in good health. CDR3 sequence: CASSLAPGSSYEQYF. In nucleotides, the CDR3 is TGTGCCAGCAGCTTAGCCCCGGGAAGCTCCTACGAGCAGTACTTC.